The clone carrying this T cell receptor beta chain was seen more than once but under ten times. Antigen: not known. Mixed chimerism was transient after nonmyeloablative marrow transplants from related graft donors. CD4+CD25+CD127- Tregs, CD4+CD25- non-Tregs, CD4 and CD8 cells were sorted. Profiling relied on immunoSEQ multiplex PCR, and the TCRdb table lists in-frame clones only, not all of them. The sample includes tens of thousands of clones, approximately 93% of them seen just once. Trimming shortened V by 1 base and J by 11 bases, and 14 bases separated the two germline ends. Germline V CDR1 and CDR2: LNHDA, SQIVND (reference sequence). CDR3 length equals 13 residues. The data stem from a study of Tregs in tolerant kidney transplant recipients. General study findings and limits: Changing PCR primers prevented nucleotide comparison between some patients' samples. Expanding Tregs on activated donor B cells appeared to best identify donor-specific TCRbeta clones. The small number of patients limits these findings pending further validation.

The chain combines TRBV19 with TRBJ1-1; D gene unclear. The TCR originated in a human patient who received a combined kidney and bone marrow transplant. Some of these T cells may belong to the graft donor. The starting material was CD4+ T cells from blood (PBMCs), obtained 12 months after the transplant. The CDR3 DNA sequence: TGTGCCAGTAGTATAGTCGGCGGGGTTCGGGCTTTCTTT. It yields the protein CASSIVGGVRAFF.